This TCR beta chain was observed in a study of blood T cells in healthy people across ages. The V gene lost 9 bases and the J gene lost 5 bases, with 20 bases spanning the gap. The CDR3 totals 14 residues. The germline V gene has CDR1 SGHDT and CDR2 YYEEEE. This clonotype was counted only a few times. What it recognizes is unknown. Each sample yielded at least 6 micrograms of PBMC total RNA. PCR was performed a second time for roughly 6 to 12 cycles using a sample-barcoded 5' primer and a J-beta primer mix. Sequencing recovered at least 2.5 million CDR3-containing paired-end reads from each sample. One entry per CDR3 protein, called by TCRdb with MiXCR from the 5' RACE reads. This sample has about 1.8 million distinct CDR3 sequences; about 50% occur once, and the top ten carry approximately 2.1%. Study findings and constraints: As age increased, TCR beta diversity per million T cells fell in a roughly linear fashion.

Input material: blood. The chain combines TRBV5-6 with TRBJ2-5; D is tentatively TRBD1 or TRBD2 (5 bases each). This clonotype was sampled from a woman aged 35 to 49 in good health. CDR3 protein: CATHTRGFRETQYF. The CDR3 nucleotides read TGTGCCACCCATACCCGGGGCTTTCGGGAGACCCAGTACTTC.